A selection of T cell receptor beta chains follows, all from one sample in a study of cytomegalovirus exposure and HLA in healthy donors. The data were produced by immunoSEQ multiplex PCR, yet TCRdb's version contains in-frame clones alone and is incomplete. The listing contains over 150,000 clones. The sequencing input was PBMCs. All receptors derive from a boy aged 5-17 years in good health and CMV-seronegative. Both conserved end residues are part of each CDR3. Each record gives: V gene, CDR3 protein.

>TRBV4-1
CASSPLGLLYNEQFF
>TRBV30
CAWSGGQGANQPQHF
>TRBV27
CASRRTGQGAVETQYF
>TRBV2
CASSVRGRGYTF
>TRBV4-1
CASSQLAGGPETQYF
>TRBV2
CASSAGTAHTEKLFF
>TRBV6-1
CVLGQLGLGAFF
>TRBV6-1
CASSESLAGTNSPLHF
>TRBV19
CASGQGASSGANVLTF
>TRBV7-6
CASSLYRTGGERSGGANVLTF
>TRBV5-6
CASSLVDRGSGELFF
>TRBV20-1
CSARSETQYF
>TRBV30
CAWSVLGDYEQYF
>TRBV29-1
CSVDGRGGSYNEQFF
>TRBV7-3
CASSLSRINEQFF
>TRBV30
CAWGTDLYNSPLHF
>TRBV7-6
CASRATGGRSTNEKLFF
>TRBV30
CAWRGRAYNEQFF
>TRBV28
CASSWDRTEKLFF
>TRBV6-1
CASSENRGRGYEQYF
>TRBV13
CASRPGTESISPLHF
>TRBV7-9
CASSRGQFQSPLHF